The 9 T cell receptor beta chains listed next were all sequenced from one sample in a study of CD8 T cells in Susac syndrome. Random-hexamer reverse transcription was applied to roughly 0.5 to 1 ug RNA. TCRdb reprocessed the immunoSEQ multiplex PCR reads via MiXCR and lists one record per CDR3 protein. The table includes hundreds of thousands of distinct CDR3 sequences, approximately 85% detected once. The sequenced sample consisted of CD8+ T cells from PBMCs. These receptors all come from a human donor with multiple sclerosis.

V usage is TRBV12-3 or TRBV12-4 and J usage is TRBJ1-1; no clear D. This CDR3 is built from 13 residues. V was trimmed by 6 bases and J by 3 bases, leaving 11 bases between them. CDR3 residues: CASRSDGYTEAFF. The CDR3 DNA follows: TGTGCCAGCAGGTCAGACGGTTACACTGAAGCTTTCTTT.

The chain has TRBV27 and TRBJ1-1, with D maybe TRBD1 (5 bases). The CDR3 is made up of 15 amino acids. Looked up from germline, CDR1 is MNHEY and CDR2 is SMNVEV (reference sequence). Trimming removed 0 bases at V and 4 bases at J, with 12 bases between. The CDR3 loop is CASSLSPGGTTEAFF. CDR3 DNA: TGTGCCAGCAGTTTATCCCCCGGGGGGACCACTGAAGCTTTCTTT.

In its sample, this clonotype was seen once. The rearrangement uses TRBV28 and TRBJ2-7, with 10 bases lining up with TRBD2. J was trimmed by 3 bases and V by 6 bases; bases with no gene match: 5. The CDR3 extends over 14 amino acids. Germline-derived CDR1 and CDR2 are MDHEN and SYDVKM. CDR3 in DNA: TGTGCCAGCAGCCAAGCGGGAGGGAACTACGAGCAGTACTTC. As protein: CASSQAGGNYEQYF.

V is TRBV5-4 and J is TRBJ2-7, with D perhaps TRBD2 (5 bases). Trimming left V 0 bases short and J 3 bases short, with 10 bases between. The germline CDR1 and CDR2 sequences are SGHNT and YYREEE (reference sequence). This CDR3 contains 14 residues. In DNA form, the CDR3 reads TGTGCCAGCAGCTTGGTTTCTAGCAGCTACGAGCAGTACTTC. This codes for CASSLVSSSYEQYF.

The chain couples TRBV7-6 to TRBJ1-1, with 8 bases lining up with TRBD1. J gave up 0 bases and V 5 bases, and 11 bases lay outside the gene matches. Germline assignment: CDR1 SGHVS and CDR2 FNYEAQ. This CDR3 comprises 17 residues. CDR3 amino acids: CASSPGTGDYLNTEAFF. The DNA of the CDR3 is TGTGCCAGCAGCCCGGGGACAGGAGATTACCTGAACACTGAAGCTTTCTTT.

In its sample, this clonotype was seen once. The rearrangement links TRBV19 to TRBJ1-1; TRBD1 matches 11 bases. V dropped 5 bases and J dropped 6; count of bases not matched to a gene: 8. Germline-derived CDR1 and CDR2 are LNHDA and SQIVND (reference sequence). The CDR3 consists of 15 residues. CDR3 sequence (DNA): TGTGCCAGTAGTCTACTGGGACAGGGGGGGGCTGAAGCTTTCTTT. Translation gives CASSLLGQGGAEAFF. The entire variable domain, with the rest obtained from reference TRBV19 and TRBJ1-1, is as follows: DGGITQSPKYLFRKEGQNVTLSCEQNLNHDAMYWYRQDPGQGLRLIYYSQIVNDFQKGDIAEGYSVSREKKESFPLTVTSAQKNPTAFYLCASSLLGQGGAEAFFGQGTRLTVV.

V usage is TRBV19 and J usage is TRBJ1-1; no reliable D call. The CDR3 totals 16 residues. Germline V gene lookup returns CDR1 LNHDA and CDR2 SQIVND (reference sequence). V lost 1 base to trimming and J lost 0 bases, with 12 bases between them. Written as DNA, the CDR3 is TGTGCCAGTAGTATAGTGGCAGCTAAGTTGAACACTGAAGCTTTCTTT. Translation gives CASSIVAAKLNTEAFF.

The CDR3 sequence is CASSQGGAIDEQFF. In DNA form, the CDR3 reads TGTGCCAGCAGCCAGGGGGGGGCCATAGATGAGCAGTTCTTC. V usage is TRBV6-5 and J usage is TRBJ2-1; D is possibly TRBD1 or TRBD2 (7 bases each). This CDR3 region has 14 residues. The ends were cut back, 6 bases at V and 8 bases at J, with 17 bases in the middle. Per germline, CDR1 MNHEY and CDR2 SVGAGI.

This chain links TRBV4-3 with TRBJ2-7; 7 bases are a match to TRBD2. CDR1 is LGHNA and CDR2 is YSLEER in the germline V gene. This CDR3 is built from 14 residues. V was clipped by 1 base and J by 6 bases; unmatched bases: 6. The CDR3, as DNA: TGCGCCAGCAGCCAAGCACCGTGGGAGGGCGAGCAGTACTTC. This encodes CASSQAPWEGEQYF.